A single T cell receptor beta chain is shown here with its context. Its target antigen remains unknown. Base-call qualities are not available, and no considerably larger clone is one nucleotide away. The data are from a study of long-term antiretroviral therapy in people with HIV (dated by TCRdb to the early 2020s). With regard to the full study: The earliest samples were collected approximately a decade before the 2015 WHO recommendation for immediate ART, a period when ART was typically delayed until CD4 counts fell. This retrospective serial study examined whether starting ART and sustained HIV suppression were associated with changes in the composition and diversity of the TRB repertoire in peripheral blood. A total of 150 to 200 cryopreserved PBMC samples came from around 30 adults with confirmed HIV infection and were collected serially over a mean of roughly 6 years (range 1-12). Of the roughly 32 participants with HIV, about twelve were female. No cross-contamination during QIAcube processing was seen in test extractions of a monoclonal T-cell line run alongside 30 or so polyclonal samples.

Participants were included only if at least one PBMC sample before ART initiation and at least two post-ART samples were available. Every participant with HIV received treatment in the United States of America. Before DNA extraction, cryopreserved samples containing about 0.9-10 million PBMC were thawed and washed. At the time of the earliest PBMC sample for each participant with HIV, ages ranged from roughly 23 to 60 years. PBMC samples were contributed by each participant from 1-4 timepoints before ART initiation and 2-8 timepoints after ART initiation, with a median of 7 samples. For every participant, serial HIV viral load, CD4+ T-cell count, ART history and demographic data were obtained. A Qiagen kit on a QIAcube was used to extract genomic DNA from unsorted PBMC, with samples processed in batches of 12. There are 15 amino acids in the CDR3, from cysteine to phenylalanine inclusive. Of all the DNA, just the CDR3 is kept, 45 bases in frame from base 1. V is cut back by 2 bases and J by 4 bases, with 7 bases in the junction unmatched. Based on the germline V gene (reference sequence), the CDR1 and CDR2 sequences are MNHEY and SMNVEV.

The immunoSEQ hsTCRB v3.0 assay was used at survey level resolution for TRB variable region sequencing. TRB sequencing targeted a depth of about 40,000-55,000 T-cell genomes per sample. TRB libraries were pooled and sequenced on an Illumina MiSeq using a v3 150-cycle kit. The published analysis was carried out like this. Repertoire analysis ran in R within a reproducible Nextflow workflow covering QC, data transformation and analysis. LymphoSeq2, an R package for exploring AIRR-Seq data, was used to implement the custom analyses. A few samples that yielded fewer than 5000 total TRB sequences were excluded, so that 188 HIV repertoires were analyzed. Among the roughly 200 retained HIV repertoires, 59 were collected before ART initiation and roughly 130 were collected after ART initiation. Each repertoire was downsampled to 5000 TRB nucleotide sequences, and summary statistics were averaged across 100 downsampling iterations. TRB sequences were retained for analysis only if CDR3 regions of at least seven amino acids were present. Two measures captured diversity: a Shannon entropy-derived clonality score and the Gini coefficient. In the repertoire networks, any two of the top 5000 CDR3 amino acid sequences were linked whenever the two sequences differed by an edit distance of one. Antigen specificity groups and MHC restriction were predicted for TRB CDR3 amino acid sequences with GLIPH2. To flag known CMV, EBV, HIV or tissue antigen associations, CDR3 amino acid sequences were matched against VDJdb and McPAS-TCR. Pre-ART, post-ART and control groups were compared with Wilcoxon signed-rank tests and Holm-Bonferroni correction. This is the immuneACCESS table as TCRdb keeps it, with only in-frame sequences that have V and J called. A part of the clones is gone; compared with another copy, unresolved V genes explain less than half, and the rest is unexplained. V and J calls and clone size are those listed in that table; D and trimming were worked out from the DNA. This sample lists about 24,000 clones; about 76% were detected once. Of the sample, approximately 16% falls within the top ten clones.

Findings and caveats that apply to the study as a whole: Inferences about post-ART repertoire changes were limited because no data were available on ART adherence, viral resistance or therapy changes. Narrower CDR3 length ranges were observed in HIV repertoires than in controls, and an antigen-experienced repertoire with only a slight naive shift after ART was suggested by the network structure. Starting ART was linked to a significant rise in TRB diversity, yet even after long-term ART the diversity remained significantly lower than in transplant donor controls. Because pre-ART samples had limited cell numbers, unsorted PBMC were profiled rather than sorted CD4+ and CD8+ T cells. The samples span the years 2004 to 2017, and the ART regimens used at that time may not be as effective as current regimens. At every time point, the repertoire was dominated by expanded TRB clones first identified before ART initiation, although this dominance fluctuated and, in many PLHIV, declined after ART. Because PBMC availability was limited, only the TCR beta chain was sequenced, with no alpha chain pairing.

The specimen was unsorted PBMCs, collected at the start of antiretroviral therapy, before treatment. The receptor chain draws on TRBV27 and TRBJ1-1, and 7 junctional nucleotides match TRBD1. The TCR was taken from a woman between 18 and 29 years old with HIV. DNA sequence: TGTGCCAGCAGTTTAGTCAACACAGGGGTCACTGAAGCTTTCTTT. It translates to CASSLVNTGVTEAFF.